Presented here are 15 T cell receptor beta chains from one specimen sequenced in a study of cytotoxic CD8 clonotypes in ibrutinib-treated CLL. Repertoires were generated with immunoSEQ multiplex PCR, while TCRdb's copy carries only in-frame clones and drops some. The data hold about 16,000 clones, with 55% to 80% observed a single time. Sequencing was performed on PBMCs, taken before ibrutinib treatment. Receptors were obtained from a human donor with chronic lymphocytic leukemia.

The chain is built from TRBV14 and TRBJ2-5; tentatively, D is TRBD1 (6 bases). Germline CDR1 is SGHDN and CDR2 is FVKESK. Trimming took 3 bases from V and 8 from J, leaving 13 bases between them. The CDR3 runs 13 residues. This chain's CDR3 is CASSHRLQGTQYF. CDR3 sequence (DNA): TGTGCCAGCAGCCACAGGCTACAGGGAACCCAGTACTTC.

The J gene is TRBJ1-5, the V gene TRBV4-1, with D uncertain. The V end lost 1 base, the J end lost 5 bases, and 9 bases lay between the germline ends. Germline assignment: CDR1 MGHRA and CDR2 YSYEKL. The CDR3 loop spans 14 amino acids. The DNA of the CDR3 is TGCGCCAGCAGCCAAGCTCTGGGAGATCAGCCCCAGCATTTT. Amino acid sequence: CASSQALGDQPQHF.

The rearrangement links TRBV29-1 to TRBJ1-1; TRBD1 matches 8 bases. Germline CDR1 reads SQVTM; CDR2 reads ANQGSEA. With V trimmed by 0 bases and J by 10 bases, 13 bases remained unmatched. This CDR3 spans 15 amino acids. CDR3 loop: CSVEDHPQTGTGAFF. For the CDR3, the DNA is TGCAGCGTTGAAGATCATCCCCAAACAGGGACAGGAGCTTTCTTT.

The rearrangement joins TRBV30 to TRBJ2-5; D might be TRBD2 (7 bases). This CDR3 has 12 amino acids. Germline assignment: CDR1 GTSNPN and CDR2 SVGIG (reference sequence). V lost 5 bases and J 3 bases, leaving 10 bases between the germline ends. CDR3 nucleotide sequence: TGTGCCTGGGGGGGGGCGAAAGAGACCCAGTACTTC. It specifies CAWGGAKETQYF.

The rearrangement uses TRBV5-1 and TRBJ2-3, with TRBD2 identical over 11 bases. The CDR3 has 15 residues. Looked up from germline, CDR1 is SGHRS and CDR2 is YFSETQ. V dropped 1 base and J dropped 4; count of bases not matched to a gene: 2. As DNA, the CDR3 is TGCGCCAGCAGCTTGACTAGCGGGGGTCCAGATACGCAGTATTTT. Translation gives CASSLTSGGPDTQYF.

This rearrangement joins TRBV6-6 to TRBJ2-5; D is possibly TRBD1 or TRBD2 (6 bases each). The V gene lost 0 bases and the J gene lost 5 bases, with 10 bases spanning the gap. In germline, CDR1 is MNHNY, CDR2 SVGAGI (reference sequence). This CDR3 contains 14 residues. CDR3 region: CASSYSGGRETQYF. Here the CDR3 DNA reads TGTGCCAGCAGTTACTCGGGGGGCCGGGAGACCCAGTACTTC.

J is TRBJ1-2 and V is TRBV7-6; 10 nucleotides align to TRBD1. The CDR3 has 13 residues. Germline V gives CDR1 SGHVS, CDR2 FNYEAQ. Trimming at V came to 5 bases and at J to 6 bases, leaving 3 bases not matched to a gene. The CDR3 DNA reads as TGTGCCAGCAGCCGGGGACAGGGGAATGGCTACACCTTC. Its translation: CASSRGQGNGYTF.

This chain's CDR3 is CASSLIPGSGYTF. The CDR3 nucleotides are TGTGCCAGCAGCCTGATCCCAGGGTCTGGCTACACCTTC. V gene TRBV6-5 combines with J gene TRBJ1-2, with TRBD1 as a possible D gene (5 bases). The V end was cut by 6 bases, the J end by 7 bases, with 15 bases between. Germline CDR1 MNHEY, CDR2 SVGAGI. This CDR3 comprises 13 residues.

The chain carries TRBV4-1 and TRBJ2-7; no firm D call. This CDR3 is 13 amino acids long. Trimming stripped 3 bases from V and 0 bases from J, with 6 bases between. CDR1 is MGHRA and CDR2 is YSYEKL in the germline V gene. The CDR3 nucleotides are TGCGCCAGCAGCCAGGACCGCTCCTACGAGCAGTACTTC. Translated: CASSQDRSYEQYF.

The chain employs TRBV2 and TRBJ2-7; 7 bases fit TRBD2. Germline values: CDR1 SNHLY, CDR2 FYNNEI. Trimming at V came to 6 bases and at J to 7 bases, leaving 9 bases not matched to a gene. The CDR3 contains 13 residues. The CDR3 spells CASRGAGSEEQYF. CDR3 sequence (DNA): TGTGCCAGCAGGGGAGCGGGGAGCGAAGAGCAGTACTTC.

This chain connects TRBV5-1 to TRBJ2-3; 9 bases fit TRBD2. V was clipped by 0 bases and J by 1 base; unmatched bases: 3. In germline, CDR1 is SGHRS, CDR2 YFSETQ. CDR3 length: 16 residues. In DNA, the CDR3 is TGCGCCAGCAGCTTGGATGGCGGGGGGGGCACAGATACGCAGTATTTT. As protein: CASSLDGGGGTDTQYF.

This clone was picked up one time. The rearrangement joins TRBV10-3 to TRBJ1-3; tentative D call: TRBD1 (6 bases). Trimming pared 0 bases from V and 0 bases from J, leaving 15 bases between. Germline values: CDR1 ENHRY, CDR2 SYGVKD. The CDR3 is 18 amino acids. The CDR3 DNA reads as TGTGCCATCAGTGAGTCACGGAATACAGGGAGCTCTGGAAACACCATATATTTT. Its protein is CAISESRNTGSSGNTIYF.

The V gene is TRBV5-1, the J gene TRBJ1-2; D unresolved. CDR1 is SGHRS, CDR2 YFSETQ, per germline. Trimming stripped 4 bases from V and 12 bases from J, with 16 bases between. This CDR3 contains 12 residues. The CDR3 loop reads CASSPAGQYHTF. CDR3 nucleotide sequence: TGCGCCAGCAGCCCGGCGGGCCAGTATCACACCTTC.

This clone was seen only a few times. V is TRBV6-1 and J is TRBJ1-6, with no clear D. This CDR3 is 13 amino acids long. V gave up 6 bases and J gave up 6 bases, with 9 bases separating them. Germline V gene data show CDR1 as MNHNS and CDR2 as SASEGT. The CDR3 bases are TGTGCCAGCAGGGGTCATTCTAATTCACCCCTCCACTTT. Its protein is CASRGHSNSPLHF.

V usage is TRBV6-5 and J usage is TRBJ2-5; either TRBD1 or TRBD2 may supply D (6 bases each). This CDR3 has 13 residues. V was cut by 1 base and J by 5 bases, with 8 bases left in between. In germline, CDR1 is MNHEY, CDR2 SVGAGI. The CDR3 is CASSYWGAETQYF. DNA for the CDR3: TGTGCCAGCAGTTACTGGGGGGCGGAGACCCAGTACTTC.